These 20 T cell receptor beta chains were all obtained from the same sample, sequenced in a study of PD-1 blockade in mismatch repair-deficient tumors. Profiling relied on immunoSEQ multiplex PCR, and the TCRdb table lists in-frame clones only, not all of them. This repertoire shows roughly 130,000 clones, 88% found once; its top ten account for 12%. The material was peripheral blood, obtained 72 weeks after starting pembrolizumab. The receptors stem from an adult with mismatch repair-deficient cancer.

The chain has TRBV7-6 and TRBJ1-1, with 9 bases aligning to TRBD1. Per germline, CDR1 SGHVS and CDR2 FNYEAQ. J gave up 0 bases and V 5 bases, and 7 bases lay outside the gene matches. CDR3 length: 16 amino acids. The chain's CDR3 is CASSDRTGALNTEAFF. The CDR3 nucleotides read TGTGCCAGCAGCGATAGGACAGGGGCTCTGAACACTGAAGCTTTCTTT.

The chain uses TRBV19 and TRBJ2-1; tentative D call: TRBD2 (5 bases). CDR3 length equals 21 residues. Germline lookup yields CDR1 LNHDA and CDR2 SQIVND (reference sequence). Trimming cost V 3 bases and J 0 bases, with 27 bases left between them. CDR3 loop: CASSMVPNMHRWSGSYNEQFF. The CDR3 bases are TGTGCCAGTAGTATGGTTCCTAATATGCATAGGTGGAGCGGCTCCTACAATGAGCAGTTCTTC.

This chain uses TRBV6-1 with TRBJ2-2, with TRBD2 matching over 9 bases. V trimming: 4 bases; J trimming: 3 bases; junction bases outside the gene matches: 12. Germline CDR1 reads MNHNS; CDR2 reads SASEGT. This CDR3 region has 18 residues. CDR3 DNA sequence: TGTGCCAGCAGTGGAAACTGGGTTAGCGGGAGTGACACCGGGGAGCTGTTTTTT. It yields the protein CASSGNWVSGSDTGELFF.

V is TRBV30 and J is TRBJ2-1; 9 nucleotides line up with TRBD2. V trimming: 0 bases; J trimming: 8 bases; junction bases outside the gene matches: 8. CDR1 and CDR2 (germline): GTSNPN, SVGIG (reference sequence). The CDR3 extends over 15 amino acids. CDR3 bases: TGTGCCTGGAGTGTAATGGCTAGCGGGAAGGATGAGCAGTTCTTC. Its translation is CAWSVMASGKDEQFF. Full variable domain (outside the CDR3, taken from reference TRBV30 and TRBJ2-1): SQTIHQWPATLVQPVGSPLSLECTVEGTSNPNLYWYRQAAGRGLQLLFYSVGIGQISSEVPQNLSASRPQDRQFILSSKKLLLSDSGFYLCAWSVMASGKDEQFFGPGTRLTVL.

The gene calls are TRBV19 and TRBJ1-1; 7 bases line up with TRBD1. The CDR3 totals 14 residues. V shed 5 bases, J shed 1 base, and the junction held 4 bases outside the gene matches. CDR1 and CDR2 from the germline V gene are LNHDA and SQIVND (reference sequence). The CDR3, as DNA: TGTGCCAGTAGTTTGTGGACAGGGAACACTGAAGCTTTCTTT. Translation gives CASSLWTGNTEAFF.

This rearrangement joins TRBV7-9 to TRBJ2-7, with D perhaps matching TRBD1 or TRBD2 (5 bases each). The V gene lost 6 bases and the J gene lost 2 bases, with 11 bases spanning the gap. Germline lookup yields CDR1 SEHNR and CDR2 FQNEAQ (reference sequence). The CDR3 sequence is 13 residues long. CDR3 nucleotide sequence: TGTGCCAGCAGGTCGGTGGGGGCCTACGAGCAGTACTTC. Translating it yields CASRSVGAYEQYF.

CDR3 loop: CASREIFPGQGRYEQYF. The CDR3 nucleotides read TGTGCCAGCAGGGAGATTTTTCCGGGACAGGGGAGATACGAGCAGTACTTC. The chain links TRBV6-4 to TRBJ2-7; 10 nucleotides align to TRBD1. The CDR3 loop spans 17 amino acids. Germline V CDR1 and CDR2: MRHNA, SNTAGT. V was clipped by 6 bases and J by 4 bases; unmatched bases: 15.

This clone was seen a single time. CDR3 nucleotides: TGTGCCAGCGCCAGGGACTGGGTAGAGGGGAGCACTGAAGCTTTCTTT. Translation: CASARDWVEGSTEAFF. The V and J genes are TRBV18 and TRBJ1-1; a weak D match, TRBD1 (5 bases). This CDR3 has 16 residues. Germline CDR1 is KGHSH and CDR2 is LQKENI. With 8 bases removed from V and 4 bases from J, the gap between germline ends came to 23 bases.

This chain joins TRBV6-5 and TRBJ2-7, with TRBD1 matching 8 bases. The CDR3 length is 13 residues. Germline CDR1 reads MNHEY; CDR2 reads SVGAGI. Losses at the gene ends were 6 bases for V and 6 bases for J; bases not matched to a gene: 7. Here the CDR3 DNA reads TGTGCCAGCAGCCGTATTACAGGGGGCGAGCAGTACTTC. This translates into CASSRITGGEQYF.

The chain employs TRBV27 and TRBJ2-1; 8 positions agree with TRBD1. V was pared by 2 bases and J by 4 bases, with 13 bases of the junction left unmatched. The CDR3 length is 18 residues. Germline V gene data show CDR1 as MNHEY and CDR2 as SMNVEV (reference sequence). This CDR3 reads CASSLRPGQGEWYNEQFF. The DNA of the CDR3 is TGTGCCAGCAGTTTACGACCCGGACAGGGAGAGTGGTACAATGAGCAGTTCTTC.

This chain links TRBV6-1 with TRBJ2-5; 13 bases map to TRBD2. With 3 bases clipped from V and 1 base from J, the junction kept 2 bases outside the gene matches. Per the germline V gene, CDR1 is MNHNS and CDR2 is SASEGT. This CDR3 is built from 16 residues. CDR3 in amino acids: CASSEGLAGRQETQYF. The DNA for the CDR3 is TGTGCCAGCAGTGAGGGACTAGCGGGGCGCCAAGAGACCCAGTACTTC.

The chain has TRBV6-5 and TRBJ2-7; D might be TRBD1 (6 bases). Trimming pared 10 bases from V and 6 bases from J, leaving 13 bases between. CDR1 and CDR2 (germline): MNHEY, SVGAGI. CDR3 length: 11 amino acids. For the CDR3, the DNA is TGTGCCACTCAATACAGGGTCGAGCAGTACTTC. This codes for CATQYRVEQYF.

This clone appeared a few times. The rearrangement uses TRBV29-1 and TRBJ1-2; a weak D match, TRBD1 (5 bases). This CDR3 is 11 amino acids long. The germline V gene has CDR1 SQVTM and CDR2 ANQGSEA. The V end was cut by 6 bases, the J end by 8 bases, with 13 bases between. The CDR3 spells CSVATGGGYTF. Written as DNA, the CDR3 is TGCAGCGTCGCTACAGGAGGAGGCTACACCTTC.

The gene calls are TRBV29-1 and TRBJ2-7, with 8 bases identical to TRBD1. Trimming removed 1 base from V and 2 bases from J; junction bases left unmatched: 1. Germline loops: CDR1 SQVTM, CDR2 ANQGSEA. This CDR3 has 13 residues. The CDR3 protein is CSVEGDRPYEQYF. The CDR3 DNA reads as TGCAGCGTTGAAGGGGACAGGCCCTACGAGCAGTACTTC.

The J gene is TRBJ2-5, the V gene TRBV7-9, with 9 bases that match TRBD1. There are 15 residues in the CDR3. V shed 5 bases, J shed 6 bases, and the junction held 10 bases outside the gene matches. Germline CDR1 and CDR2: SEHNR and FQNEAQ (reference sequence). CDR3 region: CASSRPTGGLQTQYF. The CDR3 DNA reads TGTGCCAGCAGCCGTCCCACAGGGGGCTTACAGACCCAGTACTTC.

The chain is built from TRBV19 and TRBJ1-2, with D maybe TRBD1 (6 bases). The V and J ends lost 4 bases and 0 bases respectively, with 15 bases between them. Germline lookup yields CDR1 LNHDA and CDR2 SQIVND (reference sequence). The CDR3 has 16 amino acids. The CDR3 nucleotides read TGTGCCAGTAGTAGGGCACAGGGCCCGTCTAACTATGGCTACACCTTC. It is translated as CASSRAQGPSNYGYTF. Full variable domain (remainder filled in from reference TRBV19 and TRBJ1-2): DGGITQSPKYLFRKEGQNVTLSCEQNLNHDAMYWYRQDPGQGLRLIYYSQIVNDFQKGDIAEGYSVSREKKESFPLTVTSAQKNPTAFYLCASSRAQGPSNYGYTFGSGTRLTVV.

Only one count was recorded for this clone. CDR3 coding DNA: TGCGCCAGCAGTGAGGACCAGTGGGCGGGAGTATCCGAGCAGTACTTC. Translation gives CASSEDQWAGVSEQYF. The chain joins TRBV10-2 to TRBJ2-7, with TRBD2 matching 7 bases. Germline V gene lookup returns CDR1 WSHSY and CDR2 SAAADI. V trimming: 2 bases; J trimming: 6 bases; junction bases outside the gene matches: 13. CDR3 length: 16 residues.

This clone appeared a few times. The chain couples TRBV5-4 to TRBJ2-7; D is undetermined. V lost 2 bases and J lost 4, with 10 bases in between. This CDR3 region has 13 residues. Germline V gene sequence: CDR1 SGHNT, CDR2 YYREEE (reference sequence). CDR3: CASSFKVGYEQYF. The CDR3 DNA follows: TGTGCCAGCAGCTTTAAGGTAGGGTACGAGCAGTACTTC.

The genes are TRBV28 and TRBJ2-3; D not resolved. Deletions cut 3 bases from V and 6 bases from J, with 13 bases between. Per the germline V gene, CDR1 is MDHEN and CDR2 is SYDVKM. CDR3 length: 14 residues. The CDR3 protein is CASSFELAWDTQYF. The CDR3 nucleotides are TGTGCCAGCAGTTTTGAGCTTGCTTGGGATACGCAGTATTTT.

This chain joins TRBV29-1 and TRBJ2-7; 7 nucleotides align to TRBD1. Per germline, CDR1 SQVTM and CDR2 ANQGSEA. J gave up 0 bases and V 5 bases, and 7 bases lay outside the gene matches. The CDR3 sequence is 14 residues long. CDR3 residues: CSVPTGTSSYEQYF. The CDR3 bases are TGCAGCGTTCCGACAGGGACGAGCTCCTACGAGCAGTACTTC.